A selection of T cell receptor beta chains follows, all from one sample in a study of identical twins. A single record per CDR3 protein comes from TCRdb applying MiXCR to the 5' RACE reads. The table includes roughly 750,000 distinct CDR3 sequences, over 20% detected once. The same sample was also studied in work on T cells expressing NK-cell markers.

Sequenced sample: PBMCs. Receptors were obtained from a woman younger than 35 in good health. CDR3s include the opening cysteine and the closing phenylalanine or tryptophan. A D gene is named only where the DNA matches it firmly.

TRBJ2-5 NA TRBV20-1 CSALIPGAVETQYF
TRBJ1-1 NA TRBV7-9 CASSLSGDAEAFF
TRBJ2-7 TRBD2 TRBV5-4 CASGREGSSYEQYF
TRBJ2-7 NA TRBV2 CASSEALYEQYF
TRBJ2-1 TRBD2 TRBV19 CASSMVAAGGREQFF
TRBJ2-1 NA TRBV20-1 CSVRPLGPYNEQFF
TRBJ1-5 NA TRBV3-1 CASSPLSGQPQHF
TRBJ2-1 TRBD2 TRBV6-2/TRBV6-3 CASSPGTSGISRDEQFF
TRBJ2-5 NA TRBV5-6 CASSGWGTGQETQYF
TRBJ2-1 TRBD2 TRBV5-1 CASSTGQSGLAGAYNEQFF
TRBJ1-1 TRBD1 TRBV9 CASSVGDRVGEAFF
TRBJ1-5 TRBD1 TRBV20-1 CSARWTGIQPQHF
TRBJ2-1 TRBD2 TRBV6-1 CASGGIAGNEQFF
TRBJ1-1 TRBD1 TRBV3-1 CASCQGGAGGTEAFF
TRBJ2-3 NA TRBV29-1 CSDQGWTDTQYF